The sequence of this T cell receptor beta chain was determined in a study of blood T cell repertoires in COVID-19. Turning to the study itself: The United States, Italy and Spain supplied acute and convalescent COVID-19 samples. Sources were T cells, B-cell-depleted T cells, or PBMCs; the material itself was cDNA or gDNA.

Per the original methods: Quantification of nucleated cells was approximated via reference gene primer amplification. Profiling relied on immunoSEQ multiplex PCR, and the TCRdb table lists in-frame clones only, not all of them. From that table come the V and J calls and clone size; the DNA was used to work out D and trimming. The sample lists around 170,000 clones; around 84% were seen once. CDR1 SEHNR and CDR2 FQNEAQ come from the germline V gene (reference sequence). Trimming took off 1 base at V and 5 bases at J, with 6 bases between the two ends. CDR3 length: 13 residues. A few counts support this clone. Other DNA sequences within the sample encode an identical CDR3.

This clonotype originated in a middle-aged man with active or convalescent COVID-19. Sequencing was done on a sample of peripheral blood. The chain uses TRBV7-9 and TRBJ1-5, with D uncertain. CDR3 in amino acids: CASSLGLHQPQHF. In DNA, the CDR3 is TGTGCCAGCAGCTTAGGGCTTCATCAGCCCCAGCATTTT.